The sequence of this T cell receptor (beta chain) was determined in a study of shared clonotypes between healthy human individuals. The CDR3 loop spans 14 amino acids. V lost 2 bases and J lost 4, with 10 bases in between. Germline values: CDR1 SGDLS, CDR2 YYNGEE. Measured with immunoSEQ multiplex PCR; TCRdb has only the in-frame clones, and not every one. The data hold 2 million to 2.5 million clones, with roughly 91% observed a single time. Naive-designated CD8 cells lacked CD45RO, were positively enriched for CCR7, and omitted terminally differentiated effector memory CD45RA+ cells. Study donors comprised healthy, HIV-negative adults devoid of recent acute infection or vaccination.

The sample consisted of naive CD8+ T cells from PBMCs. This receptor was identified in a man between 18 and 29 years old in good health. Some clones in this sample may be carry-over from other donors' samples. The chain carries TRBV9 and TRBJ2-1; unclear D gene. DNA for the CDR3: TGTGCCAGCAGCGTCGAAGGAGAGTACAATGAGCAGTTCTTC. Translation: CASSVEGEYNEQFF.